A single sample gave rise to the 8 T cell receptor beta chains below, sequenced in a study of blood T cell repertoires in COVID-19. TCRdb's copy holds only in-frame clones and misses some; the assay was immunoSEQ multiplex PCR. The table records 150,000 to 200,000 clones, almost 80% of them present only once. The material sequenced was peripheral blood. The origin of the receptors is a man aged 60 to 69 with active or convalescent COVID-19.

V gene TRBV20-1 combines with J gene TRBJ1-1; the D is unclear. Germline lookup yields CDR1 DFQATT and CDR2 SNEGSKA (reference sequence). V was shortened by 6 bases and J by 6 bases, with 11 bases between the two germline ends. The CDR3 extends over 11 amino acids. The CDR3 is CSAEEFAEAFF. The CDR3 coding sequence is TGCAGTGCCGAGGAATTCGCTGAAGCTTTCTTT.

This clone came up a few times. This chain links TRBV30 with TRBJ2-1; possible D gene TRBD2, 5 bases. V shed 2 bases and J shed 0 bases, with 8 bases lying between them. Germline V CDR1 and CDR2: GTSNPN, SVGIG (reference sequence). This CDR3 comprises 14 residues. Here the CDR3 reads CAWSPSGSYNEQFF. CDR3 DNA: TGTGCCTGGAGTCCGAGCGGCTCCTACAATGAGCAGTTCTTC.

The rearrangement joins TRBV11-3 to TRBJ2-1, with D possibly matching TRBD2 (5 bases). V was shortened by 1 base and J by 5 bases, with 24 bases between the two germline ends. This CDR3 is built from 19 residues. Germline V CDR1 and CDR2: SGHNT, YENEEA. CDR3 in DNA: TGTGCCAGCAGCTTAGTCCTATCGGTAGGAGCGACTACCCACAATGAGCAGTTCTTC. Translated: CASSLVLSVGATTHNEQFF.

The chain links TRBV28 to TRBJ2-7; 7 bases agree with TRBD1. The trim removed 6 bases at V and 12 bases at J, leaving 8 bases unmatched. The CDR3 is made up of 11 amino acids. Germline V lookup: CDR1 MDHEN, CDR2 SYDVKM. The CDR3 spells CASRKTGDPYF. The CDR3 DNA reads TGTGCCAGCAGAAAAACAGGGGATCCGTACTTC.

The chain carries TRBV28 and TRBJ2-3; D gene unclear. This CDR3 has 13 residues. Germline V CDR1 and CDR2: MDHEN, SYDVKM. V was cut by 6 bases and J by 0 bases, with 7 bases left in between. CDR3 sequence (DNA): TGTGCCAGCAGCCCACAAAGCACAGATACGCAGTATTTT. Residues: CASSPQSTDTQYF.

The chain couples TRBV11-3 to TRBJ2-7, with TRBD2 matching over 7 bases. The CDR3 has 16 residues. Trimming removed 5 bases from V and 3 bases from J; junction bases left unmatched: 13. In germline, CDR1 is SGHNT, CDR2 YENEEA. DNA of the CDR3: TGTGCCAGCAGCAAAACCGGGGCGGGCGGGAGCTACGAGCAGTACTTC. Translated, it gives CASSKTGAGGSYEQYF.

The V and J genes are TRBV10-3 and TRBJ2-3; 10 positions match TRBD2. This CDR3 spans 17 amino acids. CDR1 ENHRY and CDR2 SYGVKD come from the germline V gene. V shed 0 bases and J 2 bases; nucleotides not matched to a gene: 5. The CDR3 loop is CAISESSGRASTDTQYF. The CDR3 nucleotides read TGTGCCATCAGTGAGTCAAGCGGGAGGGCATCCACAGATACGCAGTATTTT.

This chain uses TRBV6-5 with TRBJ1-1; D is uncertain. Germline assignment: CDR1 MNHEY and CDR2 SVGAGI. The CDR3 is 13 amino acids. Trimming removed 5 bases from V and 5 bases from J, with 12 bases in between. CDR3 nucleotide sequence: TGTGCCAGCAGTCGGGGTGAAGGGACTGAAGCTTTCTTT. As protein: CASSRGEGTEAFF.